This T cell receptor (beta chain) is from a study of shared clonotypes between healthy human individuals. General observations from the study: Clonotypes shared by all four sorted-subset donors had higher generation probabilities than non-shared clonotypes.

A word on this clone: What it recognizes is unknown.

Donors were Caucasian adults residing in Nashville, Tennessee, USA. From CD4+ cells came CD45RA+ naive and CD45RA-negative memory subsets. As processed by the authors: Because ImmunoSEQ provided only junction sequences with no quality scores, the filtering differed. TCRdb keeps only in-frame clones here, not all; method: immunoSEQ multiplex PCR. Clone size and the V and J calls come from that table; the DNA yielded D and trimming. This table has about 1.5 million clones, approximately 98% appearing once. The clonotype comes from a man younger than 45 in good health. The material sequenced was naive CD4+ T cells sorted from blood. Described subset: CD45RA+ positively selected.

The CDR3 DNA sequence: TGTGCCAGCAGTTTATTCGGACTAGCGGGAGTCAATACGCAGTATTTT. Translation gives CASSLFGLAGVNTQYF. The rearrangement uses TRBV27 and TRBJ2-3, with 13 bases that match TRBD2. V gave up 1 base and J gave up 7 bases; unmatched junction bases: 5. Looked up from germline, CDR1 is MNHEY and CDR2 is SMNVEV (reference sequence). The CDR3 is 16 amino acids.